This TCR beta chain was sequenced in a study of identical twins. CDR3 size: 13 residues. J was trimmed by 6 bases and V by 9 bases; bases with no gene match: 4. Per germline, CDR1 ENHRY and CDR2 SYGVKD. Findings and limits, study-wide: Surplus twin overlap in beta out-of-frame sequences was less pronounced.

cDNA carried unique molecular identifiers, and a universal primer site was added by template switching. TCRdb reprocessed the 5' RACE reads via MiXCR and lists one record per CDR3 protein. The repertoire holds 1,800,000 or so distinct CDR3 sequences, about 32% seen once, with under 0.35% in the top ten. As regards this clonotype: Antigen: not known.

This TCR was sampled from a newborn girl in good health. The specimen sequenced was cord blood. This sequence joins TRBV10-3 and TRBJ2-1, with TRBD1 matching 11 bases. The DNA of the CDR3 is TGTGCCATAGCCGGGACAGGGGGCAATGAGCAGTTCTTC. The encoded protein is CAIAGTGGNEQFF.